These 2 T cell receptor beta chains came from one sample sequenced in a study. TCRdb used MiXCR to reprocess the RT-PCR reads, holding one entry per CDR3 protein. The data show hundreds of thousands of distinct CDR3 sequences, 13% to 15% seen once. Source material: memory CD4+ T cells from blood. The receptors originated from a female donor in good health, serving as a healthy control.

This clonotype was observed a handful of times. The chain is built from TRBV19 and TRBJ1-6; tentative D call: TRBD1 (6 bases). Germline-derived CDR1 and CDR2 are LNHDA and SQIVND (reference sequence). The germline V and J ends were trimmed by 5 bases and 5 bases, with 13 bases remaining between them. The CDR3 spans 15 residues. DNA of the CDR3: TGTGCCAGTAGTGGATTTGGACAGAATAATTCACCCCTCCACTTT. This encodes CASSGFGQNNSPLHF.

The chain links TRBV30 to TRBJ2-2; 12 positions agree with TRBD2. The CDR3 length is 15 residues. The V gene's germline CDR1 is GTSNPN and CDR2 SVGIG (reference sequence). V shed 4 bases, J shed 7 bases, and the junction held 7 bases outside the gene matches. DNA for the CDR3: TGTGCCTGGATGAGACTAGCGGGAGTAAGCGGGGAGCTGTTTTTT. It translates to CAWMRLAGVSGELFF.